This passage covers 5 T cell receptor beta chains from one sample sequenced in a study of cytomegalovirus exposure and HLA in healthy donors. The PCR used 60 Vbeta and 13 Jbeta primers. The data were produced by immunoSEQ multiplex PCR, yet TCRdb's version contains in-frame clones alone and is incomplete. This table holds under 200,000 clones, approximately 80% found once. Sequencing was performed on PBMCs. All receptors come from a man aged 40-55 years in good health and CMV-seronegative.

The chain recombines TRBV28 with TRBJ2-7; 12 bases match TRBD2. The junction had 2 bases not matched to a gene; V was cut back by 2 bases and J by 6 bases. The CDR3 is 14 residues long. Germline CDR1 is MDHEN and CDR2 is SYDVKM. The CDR3 here is CASSLRLAGVEQYF. CDR3 sequence (DNA): TGTGCCAGCAGTTTACGACTAGCGGGGGTCGAGCAGTACTTC.

This clone was detected only once. The V call is TRBV10-3, the J call TRBJ1-2; the match to TRBD1 covers 10 bases. This CDR3 has 13 residues. Germline trimming cut 7 bases from V and 8 bases from J; bases unmatched to any gene: 7. Germline V gives CDR1 ENHRY, CDR2 SYGVKD. The CDR3 region is CAITPDRGEGYTF. In nucleotides, the CDR3 is TGTGCCATCACCCCGGACAGGGGGGAAGGCTACACCTTC.

The chain links TRBV29-1 to TRBJ2-7; the match to TRBD2 covers 9 bases. Trimming took 4 bases from V and 4 from J; bases not matched to a gene: 5. This CDR3 has 13 residues. From germline, CDR1 is SQVTM and CDR2 ANQGSEA. The CDR3 nucleotides read TGCAGCGTTGCCCTAGCGGGGCTTTACGAGCAGTACTTC. This translates into CSVALAGLYEQYF.

The sample holds one count of this clone. The chain joins TRBV6-1 to TRBJ2-7; TRBD2 aligns across 7 bases. Per germline, CDR1 MNHNS and CDR2 SASEGT. This CDR3 comprises 13 residues. V was clipped by 7 bases and J by 3 bases; unmatched bases: 6. DNA for the CDR3: TGTGCCAGCACTCTGGAGCGGGGCTACGAGCAGTACTTC. Its translation is CASTLERGYEQYF.

This clone turned up a few times. The chain combines TRBV2 with TRBJ1-1, with 9 bases fitting TRBD1. CDR3 length equals 15 residues. The J segment lost 10 bases and the V segment lost 4 bases, leaving 13 bases of the junction unmatched. Germline CDR1 SNHLY, CDR2 FYNNEI. CDR3 coding DNA: TGTGCCAGCAGTGGACAGGGGGTCCTTCTCGGGGGAGCTTTCTTT. This gives the protein CASSGQGVLLGGAFF. The full variable domain, its missing parts supplied by reference TRBV2 and TRBJ1-1, is EPEVTQTPSHQVTQMGQEVILRCVPISNHLYFYWYRQILGQKVEFLVSFYNNEISEKSEIFDDQFSVERPDGSNFTLKIRSTKLEDSAMYFCASSGQGVLLGGAFFGQGTRLTVV.